This entry describes one T cell receptor (beta chain). The data are from a study of control samples from healthy donors and cancer patients. Libraries were prepared by immunoSEQ multiplex PCR; TCRdb keeps only in-frame clonotypes and omits some of them. Of 45,000 to 60,000 clones in the sample, about 90% were seen once. The V gene's germline CDR1 is SGHTA and CDR2 FQGNSA. Trimming took 4 bases from V and 9 from J, leaving 15 bases between them. The length of the CDR3 is 13 residues. The receptor was isolated from a man aged 55-75 years with head and neck cancer. The V gene is TRBV7-2, the J gene TRBJ1-2; no firm D call. Sequencing was performed on PBMCs. DNA of the CDR3: TGTGCCAGCAGCTCCCCTGGGCGAGCTAGCTACACCTTC. Translation: CASSSPGRASYTF.